This T cell receptor (beta chain) emerged from a study of tissue T cells after allogeneic stem cell transplantation. Sequencing used immunoSEQ multiplex PCR; TCRdb keeps in-frame clones, though not all of them. The sample lists around 670 clones, about half occurring once. This clone has only one observation. Antigen unknown. Genes and germline are mouse. Study-wide findings and caveats: Which tissue TCRs were alloreactive or antigen-specific was not determined. Some clones might be persisting host cells. Shared clones across patients were few; motif clustering revealed tissue-specific shared signatures. Anatomically similar tissues had similar TCR repertoires within each patient.

Time point: mouse harvest day 14 after allogeneic transplant. Tail vein injection delivered 10^7 T-cell-depleted bone marrow cells and 10^6 splenic CD5+ T cells. B6 (H2b) cells into BALB/c (H2d) mice; tissues taken at day 7 or 14. This TCR derives from a female BALB/c mouse given C57BL/6 T cells with graft-versus-host disease after an allogeneic hematopoietic cell transplant. Sequenced: liver tissue.

This CDR3 is CASSQERENTLYF. The covered CDR3 bases are TGTGCCAGCAGCCAAGAGAGGGAAAACACCTTGTAC. The V and J genes are TRBV5 and TRBJ2-4; D is undetermined. The missing CDR3 end, 1 residue past where the read stops, is filled in from the germline J gene. V was cut by 0 bases and J by 4 bases, with 5 bases left in between. The CDR3 is made up of 13 amino acids. Germline lookup yields CDR1 LGHNA and CDR2 YNLKQL (reference sequence).